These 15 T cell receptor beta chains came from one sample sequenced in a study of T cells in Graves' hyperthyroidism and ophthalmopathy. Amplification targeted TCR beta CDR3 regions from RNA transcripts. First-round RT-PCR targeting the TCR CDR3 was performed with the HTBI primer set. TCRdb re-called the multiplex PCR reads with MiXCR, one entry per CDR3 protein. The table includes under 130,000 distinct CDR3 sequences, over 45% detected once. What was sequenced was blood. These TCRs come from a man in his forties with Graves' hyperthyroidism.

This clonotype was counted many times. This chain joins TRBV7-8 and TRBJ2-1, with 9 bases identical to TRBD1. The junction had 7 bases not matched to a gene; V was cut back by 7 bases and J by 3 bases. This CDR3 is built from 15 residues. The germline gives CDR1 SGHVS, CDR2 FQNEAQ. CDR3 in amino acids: CASTPTGGLYNEQFF. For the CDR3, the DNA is TGTGCCAGCACCCCTACAGGGGGCCTCTACAATGAGCAGTTCTTC.

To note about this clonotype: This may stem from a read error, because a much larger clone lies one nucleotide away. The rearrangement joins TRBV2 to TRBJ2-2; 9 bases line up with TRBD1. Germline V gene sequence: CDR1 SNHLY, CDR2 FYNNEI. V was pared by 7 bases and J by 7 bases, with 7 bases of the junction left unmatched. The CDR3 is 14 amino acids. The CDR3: CASNLGQGIGELFF. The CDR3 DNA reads TGTGCCAGCAACCTGGGACAGGGCATCGGGGAGCTGTTTTTT. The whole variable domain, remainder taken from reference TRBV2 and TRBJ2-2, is EPEVTQTPSHQVTQMGQEVILRCVPISNHLYFYWYRQILGQKVEFLVSFYNNEISEKSEIFDDQFSVERPDGSNFTLKIRSTKLEDSAMYFCASNLGQGIGELFFGEGSRLTVL.

CDR3 coding DNA: TGCAGTGCTTCACGGAGACAGGGGAGTTCTGAAGCTTTCTTT. As protein: CSASRRQGSSEAFF. The chain combines TRBV20-1 with TRBJ1-1; 8 bases fit TRBD1. This CDR3 is 14 amino acids long. Looked up from germline, CDR1 is DFQATT and CDR2 is SNEGSKA (reference sequence). With 5 bases clipped from V and 6 bases from J, the junction kept 11 bases outside the gene matches.

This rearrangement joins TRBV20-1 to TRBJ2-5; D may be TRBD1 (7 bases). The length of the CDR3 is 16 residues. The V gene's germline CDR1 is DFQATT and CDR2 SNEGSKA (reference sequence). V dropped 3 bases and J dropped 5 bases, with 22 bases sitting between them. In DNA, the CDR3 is TGCAGTGCTAGGGGGGTTAGGAGGGGGCGCCATGAGACCCAGTACTTC. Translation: CSARGVRRGRHETQYF.

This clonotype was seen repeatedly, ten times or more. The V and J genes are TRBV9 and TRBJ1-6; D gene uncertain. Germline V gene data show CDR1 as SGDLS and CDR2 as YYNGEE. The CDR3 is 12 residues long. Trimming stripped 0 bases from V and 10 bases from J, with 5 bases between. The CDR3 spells CASSVAGSPLHF. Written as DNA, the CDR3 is TGTGCCAGCAGCGTAGCGGGATCACCCCTCCACTTT.

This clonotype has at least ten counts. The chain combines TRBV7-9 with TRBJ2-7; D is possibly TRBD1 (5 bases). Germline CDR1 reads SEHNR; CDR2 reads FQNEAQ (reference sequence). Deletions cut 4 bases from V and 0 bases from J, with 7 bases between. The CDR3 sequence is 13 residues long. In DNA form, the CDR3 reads TGTGCCAGCAGCTACAGGAGCTCCTACGAGCAGTACTTC. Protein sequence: CASSYRSSYEQYF.

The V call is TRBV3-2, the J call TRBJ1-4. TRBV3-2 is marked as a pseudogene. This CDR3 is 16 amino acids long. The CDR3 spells CASSQDRAGGLEKLFF. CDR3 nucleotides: TGTGCCAGCAGCCAAGATAGGGCGGGTGGGCTTGAAAAACTGTTTTTT.

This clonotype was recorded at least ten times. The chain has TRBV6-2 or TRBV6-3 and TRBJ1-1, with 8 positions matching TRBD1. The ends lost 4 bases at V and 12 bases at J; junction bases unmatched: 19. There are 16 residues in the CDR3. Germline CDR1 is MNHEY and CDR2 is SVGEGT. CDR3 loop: CASSWHGTGRKAVTFF. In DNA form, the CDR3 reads TGTGCCAGCAGTTGGCACGGGACAGGTCGAAAGGCGGTGACTTTCTTT.

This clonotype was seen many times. CDR3 sequence: CASSVGVSVGEQFF. DNA for the CDR3: TGTGCCAGCAGCGTAGGTGTTAGCGTTGGTGAGCAGTTCTTC. This chain connects TRBV9 to TRBJ2-1, with a possible D match to TRBD2 (5 bases). Trimming took off 0 bases at V and 9 bases at J, with 13 bases between the two ends. This CDR3 is 14 amino acids long. CDR1 and CDR2 (germline): SGDLS, YYNGEE.

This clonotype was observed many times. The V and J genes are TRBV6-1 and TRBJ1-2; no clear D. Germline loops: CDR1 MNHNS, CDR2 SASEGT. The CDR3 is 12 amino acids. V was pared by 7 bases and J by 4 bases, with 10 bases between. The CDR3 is CASKGSFYGYTF. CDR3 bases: TGTGCCAGCAAAGGCAGTTTCTATGGCTACACCTTC.

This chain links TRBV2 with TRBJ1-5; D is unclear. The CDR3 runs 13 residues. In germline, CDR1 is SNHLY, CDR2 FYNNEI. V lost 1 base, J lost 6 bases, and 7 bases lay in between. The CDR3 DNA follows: TGTGCCAGCAGTGAAGGGAACGTTCAGCCCCAGCATTTT. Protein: CASSEGNVQPQHF.

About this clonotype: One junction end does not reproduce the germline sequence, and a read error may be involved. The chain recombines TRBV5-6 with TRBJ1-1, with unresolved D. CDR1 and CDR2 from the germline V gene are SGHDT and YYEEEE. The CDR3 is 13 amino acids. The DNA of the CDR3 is TGTGCCAGCAGCATCGGCCCGAAGTTGGAAGCTTTCTTC. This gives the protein CASSIGPKLEAFF.

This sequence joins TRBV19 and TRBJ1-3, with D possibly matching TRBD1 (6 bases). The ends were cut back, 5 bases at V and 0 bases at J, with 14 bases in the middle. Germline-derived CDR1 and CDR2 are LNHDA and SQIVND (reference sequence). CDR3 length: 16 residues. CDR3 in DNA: TGTGCCAGTAGTGTCTACCGGGACACCTCTGGAAACACCATATATTTT. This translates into CASSVYRDTSGNTIYF.

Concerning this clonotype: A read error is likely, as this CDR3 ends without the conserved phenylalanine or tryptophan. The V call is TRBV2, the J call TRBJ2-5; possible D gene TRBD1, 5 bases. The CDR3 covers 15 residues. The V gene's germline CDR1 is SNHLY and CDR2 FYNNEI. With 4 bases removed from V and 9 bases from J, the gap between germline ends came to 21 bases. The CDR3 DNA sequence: TGTGCCAGCAGTGGGGATTCAGGGAACAATCAGCCCCAGTACGTC. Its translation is CASSGDSGNNQPQYV.

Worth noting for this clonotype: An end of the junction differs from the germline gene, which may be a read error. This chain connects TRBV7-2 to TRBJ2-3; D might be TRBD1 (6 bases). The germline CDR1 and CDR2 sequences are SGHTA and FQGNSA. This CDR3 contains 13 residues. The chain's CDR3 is CVSSLPGADTQYF. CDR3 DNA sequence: TGTGTCAGCAGCTTGCCAGGGGCAGATACGCAGTATTTT. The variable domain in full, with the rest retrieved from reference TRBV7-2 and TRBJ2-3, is GAGVSQSPSNKVTEKGKDVELRCDPISGHTALYWYRQSLGQGLEFLIYFQGNSAPDKSGLPSDRFSAERTGGSVSTLTIQRTQQEDSAVYLCVSSLPGADTQYFGPGTRLTVL.